This T cell receptor (beta chain) was sequenced during a study of T-cell memory formation after mild COVID-19. This clonotype has just a few counts. Its antigen is still unknown. Notes on the study in general: For second-wave clones that peaked at day 37, SARS-CoV-2 specificity went unverified. Memory cells collected pre-infection included some clones that later responded, suggesting cross-reactive memory joined. Researchers report contracting CD4+ clones mostly in CM and EM, with CD8+ clones in EMRA.

Each CDR3 protein gets one entry after TCRdb re-called the 5' RACE reads with MiXCR. The table records 170,000 or so distinct CDR3 sequences, 25% to 40% of them present only once. Germline trimming cut 8 bases from V and 4 bases from J; bases unmatched to any gene: 4. The CDR3 has 13 amino acids. Looked up from germline, CDR1 is SEHNR and CDR2 is FQNEAQ (reference sequence). The material sequenced was PBMCs or a T cell subset sorted from them (not recorded which). The sequence was obtained from an adult woman who had mild COVID-19 (a few samples of this study predate the infection). Cell type and time point are not known. The gene calls are TRBV7-9 and TRBJ1-4, with 7 positions matching TRBD1. In DNA, the CDR3 is TGTGCCAGCGGGGGACAGAATAATGAAAAACTGTTTTTT. It specifies CASGGQNNEKLFF.